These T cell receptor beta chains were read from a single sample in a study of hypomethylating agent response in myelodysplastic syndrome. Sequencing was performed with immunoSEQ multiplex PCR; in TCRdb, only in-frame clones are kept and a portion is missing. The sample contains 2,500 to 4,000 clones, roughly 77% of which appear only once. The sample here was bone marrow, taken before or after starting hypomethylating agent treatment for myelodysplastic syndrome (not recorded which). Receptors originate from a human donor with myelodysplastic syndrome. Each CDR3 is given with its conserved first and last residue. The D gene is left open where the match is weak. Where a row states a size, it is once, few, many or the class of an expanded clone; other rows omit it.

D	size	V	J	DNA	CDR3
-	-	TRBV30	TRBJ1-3	TGTGCCTGGAATCCAGGAAACACCATATATTTT	CAWNPGNTIYF
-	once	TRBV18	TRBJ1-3	TGTGCCAGCTCACCATTTCGTCCAGGCACGGCGGGAAACACCATATATTTT	CASSPFRPGTAGNTIYF
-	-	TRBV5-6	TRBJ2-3	TGTGCCAGCAGCTTGATTGCGGGGGATACGCAGTATTTT	CASSLIAGDTQYF
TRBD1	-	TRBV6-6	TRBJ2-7	TGTGCCAGCAGCAAGAGACAGGGGGCGAACTGGGAGCAGTACTTC	CASSKRQGANWEQYF
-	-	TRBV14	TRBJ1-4	TGTGCCAGCAGCCCCCTGAGGGGGACATGGCATGAAAAACTGTTTTTT	CASSPLRGTWHEKLFF
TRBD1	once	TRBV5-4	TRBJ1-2	TGTGCCAGCAGCTACCCGGGACAGTCTGACTATGGCTACACCTTC	CASSYPGQSDYGYTF
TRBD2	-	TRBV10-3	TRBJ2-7	TGTGCCATCAGGCCGGGACTAGCGGTATACGAGCAGTACTTC	CAIRPGLAVYEQYF
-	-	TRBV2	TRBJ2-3	TGTGCCAGCAGTTCTCAGTCCCGGGTGGATACGCAGTATTTT	CASSSQSRVDTQYF
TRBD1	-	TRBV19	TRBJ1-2	TGTGCCAGTAGTTTACGGACAGGGGACGACTATGGCTACACCTTC	CASSLRTGDDYGYTF
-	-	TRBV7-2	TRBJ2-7	TGTGCCAGCAGCTTAGTATACGTCTCCTACGAGCAGTACTTC	CASSLVYVSYEQYF
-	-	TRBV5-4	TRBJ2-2	TGTGCCAGCAGCCCGAGGGGCGGGGCTCCGAACACCGGGGAGCTGTTTTTT	CASSPRGGAPNTGELFF
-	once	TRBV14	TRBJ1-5	TGTGCCAGCAGCCAACCGGGCCAGCCCCAGCATTTT	CASSQPGQPQHF
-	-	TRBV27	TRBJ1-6	TGTGCCAGCAGTTTAAGTCTTGACAGGTTGGGACTCGGTTCACCCCTCCACTTT	CASSLSLDRLGLGSPLHF
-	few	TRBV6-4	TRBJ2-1	TGTGCCAGCAGTGACTCTGACTCTAGCTATGGTGAGCAGTTCTTC	CASSDSDSSYGEQFF
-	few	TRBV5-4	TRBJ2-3	TGTGCCAGCAGCTTGGCCCCCACAGATACGCAGTATTTT	CASSLAPTDTQYF
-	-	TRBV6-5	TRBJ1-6	TGTGCCAGCAGTTACGGGGCGGAGAATTCACCCCTCCACTTT	CASSYGAENSPLHF
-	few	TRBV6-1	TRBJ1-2	TGTGCCAGCACCTCAATGCGGAGGGGTAACTATGGCTACACCTTC	CASTSMRRGNYGYTF
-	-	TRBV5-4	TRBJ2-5	TGTGCCAGCAGCTTAGACGCACAATCGGCGGGGGAGACCCAGTACTTC	CASSLDAQSAGETQYF
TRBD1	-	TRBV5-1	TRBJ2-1	TGCGCCAGCAGCCACGGGACAGATGTATTTAACGAGCAGTTCTTC	CASSHGTDVFNEQFF
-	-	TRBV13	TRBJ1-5	TGTGCCAGCAGCTTAAACGGGAACAATCAGCCCCAGCATTTT	CASSLNGNNQPQHF
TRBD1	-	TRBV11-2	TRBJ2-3	TGTGCCAGCAGGCGGACAGGAGCTAGCACAGATACGCAGTATTTT	CASRRTGASTDTQYF
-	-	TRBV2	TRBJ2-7	TGTGCCAGCAGTGCACAGGCATACGAGCAGTACTTC	CASSAQAYEQYF
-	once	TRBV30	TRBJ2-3	TGTGCCTGGACACCAATCACAGATACGCAGTATTTT	CAWTPITDTQYF
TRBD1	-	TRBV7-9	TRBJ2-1	TGTGCCAGCAGCCAAGGGACAGGGGCTGAGCAGTTCTTC	CASSQGTGAEQFF